The present T cell receptor beta chain was sequenced within a study of shared clonotypes between healthy human individuals. Study overall: Used for every donor were three CD4 naive, three CD4 memory, two CD8 naive and one CD8 memory plate.

Selected positively for CCR7 and CD45RO-negative, naive CD8 cells excluded terminally differentiated effector memory CD45RA+ cells. The study, taken as a whole, reports: Lower generation probabilities were found for non-shared clonotypes than for those shared by all four donors. Sequencing depth was a factor that was expected to affect clonotype sharing among donors. Though the depth was large, rarefaction showed that sorted-subset sequencing was incomplete.

Here immunoSEQ multiplex PCR was the method, and the copy in TCRdb shows in-frame clones only, minus some. The sample carries some 2,000,000 clones, approximately 94% recorded once. A word on this clone: Its target is not known.

This receptor was taken from a man aged 18 to 29 in good health. The sample was naive CD8+ T cells sorted from blood.

This chain's CDR3 is CASGTSGSVDTQYF. The CDR3 DNA reads TGTGCCAGCGGGACTAGCGGGAGCGTGGATACGCAGTATTTT. The chain recombines TRBV13 with TRBJ2-3, with 14 bases that match TRBD2. Germline lookup yields CDR1 PRHDT and CDR2 FYEKMQ (reference sequence). The CDR3 has 14 residues. V shed 8 bases and J 6 bases; nucleotides not matched to a gene: 4.